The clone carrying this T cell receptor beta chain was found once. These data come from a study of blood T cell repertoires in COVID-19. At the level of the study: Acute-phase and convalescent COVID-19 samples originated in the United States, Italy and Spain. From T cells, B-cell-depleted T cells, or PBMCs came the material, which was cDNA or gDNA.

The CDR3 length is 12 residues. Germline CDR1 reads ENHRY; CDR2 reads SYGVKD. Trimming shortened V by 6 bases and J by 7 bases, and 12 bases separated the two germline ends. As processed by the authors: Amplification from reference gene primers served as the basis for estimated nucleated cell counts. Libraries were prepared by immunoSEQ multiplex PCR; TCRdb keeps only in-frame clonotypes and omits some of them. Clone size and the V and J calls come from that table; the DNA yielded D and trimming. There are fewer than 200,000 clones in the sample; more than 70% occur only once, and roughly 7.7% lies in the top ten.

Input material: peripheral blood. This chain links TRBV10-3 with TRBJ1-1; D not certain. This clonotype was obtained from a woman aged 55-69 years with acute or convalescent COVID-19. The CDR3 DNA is TGTGCCATCAGCCCGGGGAGCCGTGAAGCTTTCTTT. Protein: CAISPGSREAFF.